This TCR beta chain is drawn from a study of regulatory and conventional T cells in RAG deficiency. Broader study findings: Compared with controls, unique Treg TCR beta sequences dropped about 100-fold in Omenn syndrome and CID/AS. Shannon entropy was markedly lower and Simpson indices higher in RAG-deficient patients than control T-cell subsets.

V was clipped by 4 bases and J by 0 bases, with 13 bases between them. CDR3 length equals 17 residues. The V gene's germline CDR1 is MNHEY and CDR2 SMNVEV (reference sequence). Notes on this clone: Its antigen is unknown. Additional DNA sequences in this sample encode the identical CDR3.

Conventional CD4+ T cells were sorted from blood as CD25-low CD127-high cells. Measured with immunoSEQ multiplex PCR; TCRdb has only the in-frame clones, and not every one. The repertoire holds roughly 28,000 clones, with about 95% as singletons. These sequences were also reported in another study, on regulatory T cells. From that report: Amplification used 52 TRBV primers and 13 TRBJ primers. Regulatory T cells showed the strongest V-J pair restriction and V/J gene skewing among patient repertoires.

This chain links TRBV27 with TRBJ1-6; unclear D gene. Sequenced input: CD25- CD4+ T cells sorted from blood. The clonotype comes from a human donor in good health. The CDR3 reads CASSSYLQSSYNSPLHF. The CDR3 region has the DNA TGTGCCAGCAGTTCTTACTTACAGAGCTCCTATAATTCACCCCTCCACTTT.